This TCR beta chain was observed in a study of T cells after posttransplantation cyclophosphamide (dated by TCRdb to about 2016). A note on the overall study: Using TRB sequencing, the study followed how the T cell repertoire rebuilt after myeloablative bone marrow transplantation with posttransplantation cyclophosphamide given as GVHD prophylaxis. Antigen receptor sequencing was done on samples from 35 PTCy-treated patients and from some 15 related bone marrow donors of those patients. Blood from all 35 or so PTCy patients with 1-year posttransplant specimens was subjected to TRB sequencing. In 3 patients, TRB sequencing was also performed on up to about 3 more blood samples taken 2 to 5.2 years after transplant, and in a handful of patients, pretransplant blood was also TRB-sequenced. Because TRA and TRB clonality correlated tightly in 10 or so samples, later TCR analyses were limited to TRB. Public TRB sequences were queried against a database of over 3,000 sequences associated with responses to pathogens, tumor antigens, self-antigens and alloantigens.

Interpreted using the paper, the treatment or condition label stands for: high-dose cyclophosphamide on days +3 and +4 as single-agent GVHD prophylaxis. PTCy patients received busulfan and fludarabine conditioning, a related or unrelated marrow graft, and cyclophosphamide on days +3 and +4. PTCy-treated patients were drawn from a prospective multi-institutional clinical trial. Mononuclear cells from peripheral blood and bone marrow were separated by Ficoll-Hypaque density centrifugation and then cryopreserved. TRB sequencing used genomic DNA with the immunoSEQ assay at survey resolution or the hsTCRB kit. The published analysis was carried out like this. The immunoSEQ software handled initial read processing, and the LymphoSeq R package was used for repertoire analyses. Clonality was computed as 1 minus normalized Shannon entropy; Gini coefficient was also calculated for each TRB dataset. To infer phenotypes in unsorted samples, TRB sequences from sorted subsets of the recipient or donor were mapped onto the unsorted samples of the same recipient. TCRdb limited this immuneACCESS table to in-frame rearrangements with V and J called. A share of clones is missing; checked studies link under half to unresolved V genes, and the rest is unexplained. Clone size and the V and J calls come from that table; the DNA yielded D and trimming. This sample lists approximately 45,000 clones; about 90% were detected once. The biggest ten clones account for roughly 2.5% of the sample.

Results the study describes overall, beyond this receptor: The TRB repertoires of T cells infiltrating skin or the GI tract showed only limited overlap with the TRB repertoires found in blood. Across fewer than 55 patients, TRB clonality was highly associated with recipient CMV seropositivity and CMV reactivation, and PTCy diversity was similar to diversity in CNI/methotrexate controls. Donor-recipient similarity was low at 1-2 months but rose over the first year, and later blood repertoires were often dominated by donor CD8+ memory clones.

V gives up 0 bases and J gives up 5 bases, and the segment between their germline ends measures 8 bases. The germline V gene specifies SGDLS as CDR1 and YYNGEE as CDR2. Counted from cysteine to phenylalanine, this CDR3 has 13 amino acids. The only DNA kept is the CDR3, 39 bases in frame from the first base. On this clone: Its antigen remains undetermined. No much larger clone exists at a distance of one base, and base qualities are not known.

The sequence was collected from a male patient in his sixties who received an allogeneic stem cell transplant from a related donor and was CMV-positive. The graft donor may be the source of some T cells after a transplant. The rearranged chain carries TRBV9 and TRBJ1-1, with TRBD1 tentatively as D gene (5 bases match). The sequenced sample was PBMCs, obtained around 60 days after allogeneic stem cell transplant with posttransplant cyclophosphamide. The DNA sequence follows: TGTGCCAGCAGCGTAGGAACAGGTACTGAAGCTTTCTTT. Its translation is CASSVGTGTEAFF.